The 5 T cell receptor beta chains reported below all come from one sample, sequenced in a study of Ad26.COV2.S vaccination and SARS-CoV-2 variants. TCRdb's copy holds only in-frame clones and misses some; the assay was immunoSEQ multiplex PCR. The sample carries 290,000 or so clones, approximately 89% recorded once. Treatment denoted: 15 to 20 received Ad26.COV2.S at low or high dose, single or two shots; roughly five received placebo; per-sample allocation not given. Material that was analyzed had been drawn on day 63 after the first vaccine or placebo injection. The source material was peripheral blood, sampled in a trial of Ad26.COV2.S vaccine versus placebo. These receptors all come from a person aged 18-65 years who received the Ad26.COV2.S COVID-19 vaccine or a placebo.

The chain uses TRBV2 and TRBJ2-5, with a weak D call TRBD2 (6 bases). The CDR3 has 12 residues. Per the germline V gene, CDR1 is SNHLY and CDR2 is FYNNEI. The V and J ends lost 11 bases and 2 bases respectively, with 12 bases between them. In nucleotides, the CDR3 is TGTGCCGTCCGGGACTTTCAAGAGACCCAGTACTTC. This encodes CAVRDFQETQYF.

V and J are TRBV7-2 and TRBJ1-2; D possibly corresponds to TRBD1 (5 bases). This CDR3 spans 15 amino acids. V was shortened by 5 bases and J by 0 bases, with 13 bases between the two germline ends. CDR1 and CDR2 from the germline V gene are SGHTA and FQGNSA. The CDR3 DNA is TGTGCCAGCAGCGCTCCCGGGGGATCTAACTATGGCTACACCTTC. Its translation is CASSAPGGSNYGYTF.

This chain links TRBV7-2 with TRBJ1-6, with D perhaps matching TRBD1 (5 bases). Germline-derived CDR1 and CDR2 are SGHTA and FQGNSA. With 4 bases removed from V and 10 bases from J, the gap between germline ends came to 14 bases. CDR3 size: 14 residues. CDR3 sequence reads: CASSSGPTGSPLHF. CDR3 bases: TGTGCCAGCAGCTCGGGACCCACGGGGTCACCCCTCCACTTT.

The chain carries TRBV12-3 or TRBV12-4 and TRBJ1-2; the match to TRBD1 covers 10 bases. The CDR3 totals 13 residues. J was trimmed by 5 bases and V by 8 bases; bases with no gene match: 5. The CDR3 bases are TGTGCCAGCGGGACAGGGGCTGAATATGGCTACACCTTC. Translated: CASGTGAEYGYTF.

The chain links TRBV5-1 to TRBJ1-3; TRBD1 matches 12 bases. The V gene's germline CDR1 is SGHRS and CDR2 YFSETQ. Trimming cost V 4 bases and J 7 bases; bases outside gene matches: 6. The CDR3 is made up of 15 amino acids. This chain's CDR3 is CASSTDGTGGNTIYF. The CDR3 DNA sequence: TGCGCCAGCAGCACCGACGGGACAGGGGGCAACACCATATATTTT.